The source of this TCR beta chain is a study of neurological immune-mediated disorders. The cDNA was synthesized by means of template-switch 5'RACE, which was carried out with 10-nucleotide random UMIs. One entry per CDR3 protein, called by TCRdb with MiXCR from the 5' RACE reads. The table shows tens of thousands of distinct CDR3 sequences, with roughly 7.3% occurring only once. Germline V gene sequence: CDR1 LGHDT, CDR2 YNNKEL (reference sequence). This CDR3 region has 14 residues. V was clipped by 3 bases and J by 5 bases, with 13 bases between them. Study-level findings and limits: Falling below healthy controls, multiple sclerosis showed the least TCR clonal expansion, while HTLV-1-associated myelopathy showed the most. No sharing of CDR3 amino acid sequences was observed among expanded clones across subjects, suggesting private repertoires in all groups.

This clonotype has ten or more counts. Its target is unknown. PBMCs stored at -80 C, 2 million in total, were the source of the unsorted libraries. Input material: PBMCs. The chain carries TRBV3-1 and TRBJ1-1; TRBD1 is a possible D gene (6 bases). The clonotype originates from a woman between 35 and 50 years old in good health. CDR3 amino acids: CASSQGQGKTEAFF. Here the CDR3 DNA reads TGTGCCAGCAGCCAGGGGCAGGGGAAGACTGAAGCTTTCTTT.